The subject of this entry is one T cell receptor (beta chain). The data were taken from a study of T cell repertoires in cytomegalovirus infection. On the study more broadly: Public TCR beta signature analysis indicated the presence of both CMV infection and matching HLA type.

Germline-derived CDR1 and CDR2 are LGHNA and YNFKEQ. With 5 bases removed from V and 7 bases from J, the gap between germline ends came to 20 bases. CDR3 length: 15 amino acids. TCRdb used MiXCR to reprocess the reads, holding one entry per CDR3 protein. The sample carries approximately 500,000 distinct CDR3 sequences, 15% to 20% recorded once. Sequenced: CD8+ T cells from PBMCs. The receptor's source is a human donor in good health (CMV status not recorded). Some clones in this sample may be carry-over from other donors' samples. The chain uses TRBV4-2 and TRBJ1-2, with D possibly matching TRBD1 (6 bases). CDR3 region: CASSARGFSTGGYTF. The CDR3, as DNA: TGTGCCAGCAGCGCTAGGGGGTTCTCAACAGGTGGCTACACCTTC.